The entry that follows covers one T cell receptor beta chain sequence. V dropped 5 bases and J dropped 3 bases, with 17 bases sitting between them. The CDR3 covers 16 residues. The germline V gene has CDR1 MNHNY and CDR2 SVGAGI (reference sequence). Data came from immunoSEQ multiplex PCR; TCRdb stores just in-frame clones and leaves some out. This sample has some 120,000 clones, with around 80% found just once. The sample belongs to a study of blood T cell repertoires in COVID-19. Sequencing was performed on peripheral blood. The sequence was collected from a young man with COVID-19, enrolled during active disease. J is TRBJ1-5 and V is TRBV6-6; weak D call: TRBD1 (5 bases). The CDR3 DNA reads TGTGCCAGCAGTCGAGACCCAAAGGGGCCCAATCAGCCCCAGCATTTT. It specifies CASSRDPKGPNQPQHF.